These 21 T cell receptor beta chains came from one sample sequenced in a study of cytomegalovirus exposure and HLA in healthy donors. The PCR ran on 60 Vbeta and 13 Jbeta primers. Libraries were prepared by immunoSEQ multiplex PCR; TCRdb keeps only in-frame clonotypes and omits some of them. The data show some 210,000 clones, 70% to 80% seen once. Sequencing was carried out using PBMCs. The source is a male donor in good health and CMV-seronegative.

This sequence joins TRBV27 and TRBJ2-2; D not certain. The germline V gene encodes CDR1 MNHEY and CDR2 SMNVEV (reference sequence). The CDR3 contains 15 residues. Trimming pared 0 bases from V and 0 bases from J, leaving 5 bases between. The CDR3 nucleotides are TGTGCCAGCAGTTTATCTAGCCCGAACACCGGGGAGCTGTTTTTT. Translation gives CASSLSSPNTGELFF.

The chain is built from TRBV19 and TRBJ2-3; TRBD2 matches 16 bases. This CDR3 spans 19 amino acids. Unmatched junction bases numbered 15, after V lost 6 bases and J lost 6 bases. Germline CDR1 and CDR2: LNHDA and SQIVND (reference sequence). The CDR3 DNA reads TGTGCCAGTAGCGCCGGGACTAGCGGGAGGGTGGGTAATATTGATACGCAGTATTTT. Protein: CASSAGTSGRVGNIDTQYF. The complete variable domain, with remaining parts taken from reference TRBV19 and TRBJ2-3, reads DGGITQSPKYLFRKEGQNVTLSCEQNLNHDAMYWYRQDPGQGLRLIYYSQIVNDFQKGDIAEGYSVSREKKESFPLTVTSAQKNPTAFYLCASSAGTSGRVGNIDTQYFGPGTRLTVL.

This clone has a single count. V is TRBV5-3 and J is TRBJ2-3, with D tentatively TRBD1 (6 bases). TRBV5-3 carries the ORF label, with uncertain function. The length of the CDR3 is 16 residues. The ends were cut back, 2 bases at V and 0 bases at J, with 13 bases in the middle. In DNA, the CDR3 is TGTGCCAGAAGCTTAAGAACAGGGAAGAGCACAGATACGCAGTATTTT. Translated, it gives CARSLRTGKSTDTQYF.

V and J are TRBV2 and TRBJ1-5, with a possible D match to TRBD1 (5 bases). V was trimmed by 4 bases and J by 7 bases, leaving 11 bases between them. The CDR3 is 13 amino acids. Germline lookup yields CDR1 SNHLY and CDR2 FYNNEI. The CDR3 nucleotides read TGTGCCAGCAGTGCAGGGCCCAACCAGCCCCAGCATTTT. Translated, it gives CASSAGPNQPQHF.

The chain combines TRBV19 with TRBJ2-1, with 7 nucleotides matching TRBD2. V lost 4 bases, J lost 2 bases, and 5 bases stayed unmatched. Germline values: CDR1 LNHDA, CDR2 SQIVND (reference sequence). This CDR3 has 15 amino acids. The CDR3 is CASSKASGTYNEQFF. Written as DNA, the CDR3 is TGTGCCAGTAGTAAGGCTAGCGGAACCTACAATGAGCAGTTCTTC.

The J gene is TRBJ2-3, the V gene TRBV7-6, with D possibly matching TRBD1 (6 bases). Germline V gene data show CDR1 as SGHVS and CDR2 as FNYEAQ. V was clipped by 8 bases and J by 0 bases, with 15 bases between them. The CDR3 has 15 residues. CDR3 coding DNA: TGTGCCAGCGGACAGAGGGGTGCTAGCACAGATACGCAGTATTTT. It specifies CASGQRGASTDTQYF.

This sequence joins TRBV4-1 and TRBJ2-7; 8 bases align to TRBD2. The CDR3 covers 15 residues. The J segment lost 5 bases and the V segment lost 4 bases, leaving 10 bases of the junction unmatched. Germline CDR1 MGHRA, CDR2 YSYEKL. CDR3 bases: TGCGCCAGCAGCCCATCAGGGACTAGTGATAACGAGCAGTACTTC. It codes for CASSPSGTSDNEQYF.

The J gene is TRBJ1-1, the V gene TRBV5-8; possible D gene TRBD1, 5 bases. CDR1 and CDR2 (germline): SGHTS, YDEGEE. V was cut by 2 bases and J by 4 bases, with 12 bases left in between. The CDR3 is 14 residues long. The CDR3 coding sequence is TGTGCCAGCAGCTTCGGGACTTGGGGCACTGAAGCTTTCTTT. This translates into CASSFGTWGTEAFF.

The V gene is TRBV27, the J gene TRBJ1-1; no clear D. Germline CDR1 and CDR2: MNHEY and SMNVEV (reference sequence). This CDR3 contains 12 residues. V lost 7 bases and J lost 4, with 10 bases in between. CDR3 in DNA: TGTGCCAGCAATGGGAGAAGCACTGAAGCTTTCTTT. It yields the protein CASNGRSTEAFF.

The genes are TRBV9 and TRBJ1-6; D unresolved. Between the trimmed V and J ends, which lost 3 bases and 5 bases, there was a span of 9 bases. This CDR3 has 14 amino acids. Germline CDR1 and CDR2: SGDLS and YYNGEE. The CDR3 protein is CASSDQADNSPLHF. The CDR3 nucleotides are TGTGCCAGCAGCGACCAGGCAGATAATTCACCCCTCCACTTT.

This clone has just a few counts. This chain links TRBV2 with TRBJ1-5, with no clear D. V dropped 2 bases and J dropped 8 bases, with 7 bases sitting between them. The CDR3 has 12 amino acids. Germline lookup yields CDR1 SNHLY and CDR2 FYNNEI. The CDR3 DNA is TGTGCCAGCAGTGAATCCGAGGAGCCCCAGCATTTT. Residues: CASSESEEPQHF.

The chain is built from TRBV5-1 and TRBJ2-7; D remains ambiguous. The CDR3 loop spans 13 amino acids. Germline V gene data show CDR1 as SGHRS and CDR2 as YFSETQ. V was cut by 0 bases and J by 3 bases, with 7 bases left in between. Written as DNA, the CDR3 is TGCGCCAGCAGCTTGGAACTCAACTACGAGCAGTACTTC. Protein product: CASSLELNYEQYF.

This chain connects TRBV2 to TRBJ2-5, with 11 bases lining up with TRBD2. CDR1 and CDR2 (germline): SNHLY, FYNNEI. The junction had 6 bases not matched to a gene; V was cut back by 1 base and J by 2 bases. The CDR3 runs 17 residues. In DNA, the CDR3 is TGTGCCAGCAGTGAAGGTGGGACTAGCGGATATCAAGAGACCCAGTACTTC. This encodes CASSEGGTSGYQETQYF.

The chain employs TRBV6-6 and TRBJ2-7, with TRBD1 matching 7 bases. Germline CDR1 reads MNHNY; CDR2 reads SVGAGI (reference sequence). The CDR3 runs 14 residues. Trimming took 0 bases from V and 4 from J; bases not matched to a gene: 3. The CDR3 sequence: CASSYSDRAYEQYF. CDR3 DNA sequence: TGTGCCAGCAGTTACTCTGACAGGGCTTACGAGCAGTACTTC.

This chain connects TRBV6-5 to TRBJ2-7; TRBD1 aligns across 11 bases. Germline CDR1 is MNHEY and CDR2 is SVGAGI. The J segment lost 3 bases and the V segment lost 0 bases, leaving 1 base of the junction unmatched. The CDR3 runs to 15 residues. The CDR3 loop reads CASSYSGTGGYEQYF. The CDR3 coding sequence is TGTGCCAGCAGTTACTCGGGGACAGGGGGCTACGAGCAGTACTTC.

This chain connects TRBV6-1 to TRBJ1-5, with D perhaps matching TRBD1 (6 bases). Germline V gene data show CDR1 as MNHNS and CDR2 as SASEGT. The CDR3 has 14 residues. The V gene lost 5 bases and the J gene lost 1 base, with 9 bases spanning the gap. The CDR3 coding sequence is TGTGCCAGCAGTCGGACAGCAAGCAATCAGCCCCAGCATTTT. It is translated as CASSRTASNQPQHF.

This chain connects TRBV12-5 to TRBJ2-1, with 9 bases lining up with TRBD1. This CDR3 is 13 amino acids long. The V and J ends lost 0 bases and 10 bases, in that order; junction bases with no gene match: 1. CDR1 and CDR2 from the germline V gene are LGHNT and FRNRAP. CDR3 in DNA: TGTGCTAGTGGTTTGGTCGGGACAGGGGAGCAGTTCTTC. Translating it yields CASGLVGTGEQFF.

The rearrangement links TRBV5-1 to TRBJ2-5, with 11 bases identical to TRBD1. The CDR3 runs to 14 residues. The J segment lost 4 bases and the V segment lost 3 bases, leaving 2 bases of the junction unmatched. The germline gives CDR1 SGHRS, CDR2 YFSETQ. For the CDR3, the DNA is TGCGCCAGCAGCTGGACAGGGGGCATAGAGACCCAGTACTTC. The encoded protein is CASSWTGGIETQYF.

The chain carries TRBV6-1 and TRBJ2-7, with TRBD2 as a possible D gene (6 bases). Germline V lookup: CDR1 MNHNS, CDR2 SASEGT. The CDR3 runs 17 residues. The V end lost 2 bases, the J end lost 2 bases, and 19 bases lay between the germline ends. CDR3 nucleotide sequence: TGTGCCAGCAGTGAATTTCTTAGGAGGGGAAGAGCCTACGAGCAGTACTTC. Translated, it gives CASSEFLRRGRAYEQYF.

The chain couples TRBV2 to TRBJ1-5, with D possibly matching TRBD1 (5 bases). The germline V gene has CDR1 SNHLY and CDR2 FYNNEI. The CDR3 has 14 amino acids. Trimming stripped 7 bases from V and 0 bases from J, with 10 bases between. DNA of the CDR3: TGTGCCAGCAAAACAGGTTATAGCAATCAGCCCCAGCATTTT. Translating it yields CASKTGYSNQPQHF. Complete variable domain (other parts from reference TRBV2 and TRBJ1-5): EPEVTQTPSHQVTQMGQEVILRCVPISNHLYFYWYRQILGQKVEFLVSFYNNEISEKSEIFDDQFSVERPDGSNFTLKIRSTKLEDSAMYFCASKTGYSNQPQHFGDGTRLSIL.

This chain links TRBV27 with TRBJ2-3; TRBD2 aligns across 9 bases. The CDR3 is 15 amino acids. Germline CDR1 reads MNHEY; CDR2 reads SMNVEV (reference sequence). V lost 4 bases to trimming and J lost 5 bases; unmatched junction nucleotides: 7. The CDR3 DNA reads TGTGCCAGCAGTTCCCCCCAACTAGCGGGAGATACGCAGTATTTT. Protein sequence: CASSSPQLAGDTQYF.